The 32 T cell receptor beta chains listed next were all sequenced from one sample in a study of blood T cell repertoires in COVID-19. Sequenced by immunoSEQ multiplex PCR; TCRdb stores in-frame clones only, minus some. The data show roughly 86,000 clones, roughly nine tenths seen once. Sequencing was performed on peripheral blood. The receptors stem from a man aged 45 to 65 with active or convalescent COVID-19.

This chain links TRBV19 with TRBJ1-1, with 12 bases matching TRBD1. The CDR3 is 18 amino acids. V was clipped by 3 bases and J by 4 bases; unmatched bases: 12. Germline V gene data show CDR1 as LNHDA and CDR2 as SQIVND (reference sequence). CDR3 nucleotides: TGTGCCAGTAGTATTCTCACCGGGACAGGGGGCAGAGGCACTGAAGCTTTCTTT. Amino acids: CASSILTGTGGRGTEAFF.

The CDR3 spells CASSVTGNEKLFF. CDR3 bases: TGTGCCAGCAGTGTAACGGGAAATGAAAAACTGTTTTTT. V is TRBV5-4 and J is TRBJ1-4; D gene uncertain. Trimming shortened V by 5 bases and J by 5 bases, and 10 bases separated the two germline ends. CDR3 length: 13 residues. Per germline, CDR1 SGHNT and CDR2 YYREEE (reference sequence). Together with reference TRBV5-4 and TRBJ1-4, the CDR3 gives the full variable domain: ETGVTQSPTHLIKTRGQQVTLRCSSQSGHNTVSWYQQALGQGPQFIFQYYREEENGRGNFPPRFSGLQFPNYSSELNVNALELDDSALYLCASSVTGNEKLFFGSGTQLSVL.

The chain employs TRBV3-1 (or the pseudogene TRBV3-2) and TRBJ1-2; the D is unclear. The length of the CDR3 is 15 residues. The germline V gene encodes CDR1 LGHDT and CDR2 YNNKEL (reference sequence). The V and J ends lost 0 bases and 5 bases respectively, with 13 bases between them. CDR3 region: CASSQEGRVGYGYTF. The DNA for the CDR3 is TGTGCCAGCAGCCAAGAGGGCAGAGTGGGTTATGGCTACACCTTC.

The V call is TRBV2, the J call TRBJ2-5; 7 bases align to TRBD1. J was trimmed by 4 bases and V by 7 bases; bases with no gene match: 3. The CDR3 is made up of 12 amino acids. Germline CDR1 reads SNHLY; CDR2 reads FYNNEI. CDR3 DNA: TGTGCCAGCAAACAGGGGCCAGAGACCCAGTACTTC. It translates to CASKQGPETQYF.

The chain couples TRBV5-6 to TRBJ1-5; D unclear. Germline CDR1 and CDR2: SGHDT and YYEEEE. The CDR3 covers 14 residues. The V end was cut by 0 bases, the J end by 3 bases, with 7 bases between. The DNA of the CDR3 is TGTGCCAGCAGCTTGGGGGAGCACAATCAGCCCCAGCATTTT. It yields the protein CASSLGEHNQPQHF.

V is TRBV7-2 and J is TRBJ1-1, with 7 bases matching TRBD1. Germline CDR1 and CDR2: SGHTA and FQGNSA. This CDR3 has 12 residues. V dropped 3 bases and J dropped 6; count of bases not matched to a gene: 1. This CDR3 reads CASSLDRPEAFF. The CDR3 coding sequence is TGTGCCAGCAGCTTGGACAGGCCTGAAGCTTTCTTT.

This sequence joins TRBV7-2 and TRBJ2-1; 7 nucleotides line up with TRBD2. V was pared by 1 base and J by 0 bases, with 3 bases of the junction left unmatched. Germline V lookup: CDR1 SGHTA, CDR2 FQGNSA. This CDR3 spans 16 amino acids. CDR3 in amino acids: CASSLDGGGSYNEQFF. DNA of the CDR3: TGTGCCAGCAGCTTAGATGGCGGGGGCTCCTACAATGAGCAGTTCTTC.

The V and J genes are TRBV6-5 and TRBJ1-1, with TRBD1 identical over 7 bases. CDR3 length equals 11 residues. Germline CDR1 MNHEY, CDR2 SVGAGI. The J segment lost 5 bases and the V segment lost 7 bases, leaving 1 base of the junction unmatched. Here the CDR3 reads CASKDRTEAFF. CDR3 bases: TGTGCCAGCAAGGACAGGACTGAAGCTTTCTTT.

This clone was detected only a few times. The chain uses TRBV5-6 and TRBJ2-7; no firm D call. The V gene lost 4 bases and the J gene lost 5 bases, with 13 bases spanning the gap. This CDR3 is 13 amino acids long. Germline V CDR1 and CDR2: SGHDT, YYEEEE. CDR3 region: CASSRPGLDEQYV. CDR3 nucleotides: TGTGCCAGCAGCCGCCCGGGTCTTGACGAGCAGTACGTC.

The chain joins TRBV5-1 to TRBJ2-5; 8 bases agree with TRBD1. CDR1 and CDR2 from the germline V gene are SGHRS and YFSETQ. V was pared by 4 bases and J by 5 bases, with 7 bases of the junction left unmatched. There are 14 residues in the CDR3. Here the CDR3 reads CASSADRVLETQYF. CDR3 coding DNA: TGCGCCAGCAGCGCGGACAGGGTTTTGGAGACCCAGTACTTC. The full variable domain, rest sourced from reference TRBV5-1 and TRBJ2-5, is KAGVTQTPRYLIKTRGQQVTLSCSPISGHRSVSWYQQTPGQGLQFLFEYFSETQRNKGNFPGRFSGRQFSNSRSEMNVSTLELGDSALYLCASSADRVLETQYFGPGTRLLVL.

The V and J genes are TRBV9 and TRBJ2-3, with 12 bases lining up with TRBD2. V lost 2 bases and J lost 1; bases outside the gene matches: 5. The germline CDR1 and CDR2 sequences are SGDLS and YYNGEE. There are 17 residues in the CDR3. For the CDR3, the DNA is TGTGCCAGCAGCGTTACTAGCGGGGGGTGGGGCACAGATACGCAGTATTTT. Translation gives CASSVTSGGWGTDTQYF. Supplemented by reference TRBV9 and TRBJ2-3, the full variable domain reads DSGVTQTPKHLITATGQRVTLRCSPRSGDLSVYWYQQSLDQGLQFLIQYYNGEERAKGNILERFSAQQFPDLHSELNLSSLELGDSALYFCASSVTSGGWGTDTQYFGPGTRLTVL.

The rearrangement uses TRBV19 and TRBJ2-7, with TRBD1 identical over 8 bases. After removal of 0 bases from V and 4 bases from J, the junction contained 5 bases not matched to a gene. This CDR3 is built from 15 residues. Germline-derived CDR1 and CDR2 are LNHDA and SQIVND (reference sequence). In DNA form, the CDR3 reads TGTGCCAGTAGTATAGACCTCACAGGGGGATACGAGCAGTACTTC. Encoded protein: CASSIDLTGGYEQYF.

The chain couples TRBV5-6 to TRBJ2-2; D not resolved. The V end was cut by 0 bases, the J end by 6 bases, with 18 bases between. Germline CDR1 SGHDT, CDR2 YYEEEE. This CDR3 is 17 amino acids long. The CDR3 loop reads CASSLEQSPIRAGELFF. Here the CDR3 DNA reads TGTGCCAGCAGCTTGGAACAGTCCCCGATCCGAGCCGGGGAGCTGTTTTTT.

This clone was found many times. The rearrangement links TRBV15 to TRBJ2-1; 7 bases match TRBD1. In germline, CDR1 is LNHNV, CDR2 YYDKDF (reference sequence). The CDR3 extends over 14 amino acids. The ends lost 8 bases at V and 4 bases at J; junction bases unmatched: 8. The CDR3 reads CATATGRNYNEQFF. CDR3 bases: TGTGCCACCGCGACAGGGAGAAATTACAATGAGCAGTTCTTC.

The chain links TRBV19 to TRBJ1-6, with 7 bases matching TRBD1. This CDR3 is built from 13 residues. Trimming at V came to 6 bases and at J to 4 bases, leaving 0 bases not matched to a gene. From germline, CDR1 is LNHDA and CDR2 SQIVND (reference sequence). The CDR3: CASRGQYNSPLHF. DNA of the CDR3: TGTGCCAGTAGGGGACAGTATAATTCACCCCTCCACTTT.

The CDR3 DNA reads TGTGCCAGTAGACAGGAATCCTACGAGCAGTACGTC. Protein sequence: CASRQESYEQYV. The chain combines TRBV2 with TRBJ2-7; D possibly corresponds to TRBD1 (6 bases). Looked up from germline, CDR1 is SNHLY and CDR2 is FYNNEI. Trimming stripped 9 bases from V and 1 base from J, with 10 bases between. The CDR3 sequence is 12 residues long.

The chain carries TRBV7-9 and TRBJ1-2; 10 positions agree with TRBD1. The junction had 6 bases not matched to a gene; V was cut back by 0 bases and J by 8 bases. Germline loops: CDR1 SEHNR, CDR2 FQNEAQ (reference sequence). The CDR3 extends over 15 amino acids. CDR3 in DNA: TGTGCCAGCAGCTTAGCCCCGGGACAGGGGAACGGCTACACCTTC. Translating gives CASSLAPGQGNGYTF.

The rearrangement uses TRBV6-1 and TRBJ2-2; weak D call: TRBD2 (6 bases). The germline CDR1 and CDR2 sequences are MNHNS and SASEGT. The CDR3 covers 18 residues. Between the trimmed V and J ends, which lost 0 bases and 6 bases, there was a span of 20 bases. CDR3 nucleotide sequence: TGTGCCAGCAGTGAAGCGTTAACCGGGACTCCCGGCGCCGGGGAGCTGTTTTTT. This codes for CASSEALTGTPGAGELFF.

This clone appeared a few times. The V and J genes are TRBV3-1 (or the pseudogene TRBV3-2) and TRBJ2-7; 7 bases line up with TRBD2. The germline V gene encodes CDR1 LGHDT and CDR2 YNNKEL (reference sequence). The junction had 3 bases not matched to a gene; V was cut back by 0 bases and J by 1 base. The CDR3 has 15 residues. CDR3 coding DNA: TGTGCCAGCAGCCAAGACGCTAGCGGTTCCTACGAGCAGTACTTC. Translation gives CASSQDASGSYEQYF.

The chain couples TRBV7-8 to TRBJ1-3, with D maybe TRBD1 (6 bases). This CDR3 contains 15 residues. V was shortened by 5 bases and J by 0 bases, with 11 bases between the two germline ends. Germline V CDR1 and CDR2: SGHVS, FQNEAQ. The CDR3 protein is CASSPQTGSGNTIYF. The CDR3 nucleotides are TGTGCCAGCAGCCCCCAGACAGGCTCTGGAAACACCATATATTTT.

The J gene is TRBJ2-1, the V gene TRBV7-2, with 7 bases aligning to TRBD1. V shed 6 bases, J shed 10 bases, and the junction held 6 bases outside the gene matches. The germline V gene encodes CDR1 SGHTA and CDR2 FQGNSA. CDR3 size: 12 residues. CDR3 in DNA: TGTGCCAGCAGTTTAATGGGACAGGAGCAGTTCTTC. Translated: CASSLMGQEQFF. The whole variable domain, remainder taken from reference TRBV7-2 and TRBJ2-1, is GAGVSQSPSNKVTEKGKDVELRCDPISGHTALYWYRQSLGQGLEFLIYFQGNSAPDKSGLPSDRFSAERTGGSVSTLTIQRTQQEDSAVYLCASSLMGQEQFFGPGTRLTVL.

V usage is TRBV2 and J usage is TRBJ1-4, with 7 positions matching TRBD1. Germline CDR1 reads SNHLY; CDR2 reads FYNNEI. The ends lost 8 bases at V and 3 bases at J; junction bases unmatched: 3. This CDR3 comprises 13 residues. The CDR3 loop is CASYRGANEKLFF. CDR3 coding DNA: TGTGCCAGCTACAGGGGAGCTAATGAAAAACTGTTTTTT.

The genes are TRBV7-2 and TRBJ2-5; TRBD1 might be the D (5 bases). V lost 5 bases to trimming and J lost 2 bases, with 12 bases between them. Germline assignment: CDR1 SGHTA and CDR2 FQGNSA. The CDR3 spans 14 residues. The CDR3 DNA reads as TGTGCCAGCAGCCTGGGAACAGGTCAAGAGACCCAGTACTTC. Translation gives CASSLGTGQETQYF.

The DNA for the CDR3 is TGCAGCGTTGAGACAGGGGACGGCACAGATACGCAGTATTTT. The encoded protein is CSVETGDGTDTQYF. The chain has TRBV29-1 and TRBJ2-3; TRBD1 matches 8 bases. Germline values: CDR1 SQVTM, CDR2 ANQGSEA. The CDR3 sequence is 14 residues long. Trimming at V came to 3 bases and at J to 1 base, leaving 3 bases not matched to a gene.

The J gene is TRBJ1-1, the V gene TRBV18; 9 nucleotides line up with TRBD1. The CDR3 contains 16 residues. Germline CDR1 is KGHSH and CDR2 is LQKENI. V lost 3 bases to trimming and J lost 4 bases; unmatched junction nucleotides: 9. This CDR3 reads CASSPRDRDSGTEAFF. CDR3 coding DNA: TGTGCCAGCTCACCCCGGGACAGGGATTCGGGCACTGAAGCTTTCTTT.

The chain joins TRBV28 to TRBJ2-3, with 8 nucleotides matching TRBD2. The V gene's germline CDR1 is MDHEN and CDR2 SYDVKM. V dropped 8 bases and J dropped 4; count of bases not matched to a gene: 5. This CDR3 is 13 amino acids long. The chain's CDR3 is CASQRGGSDTQYF. The CDR3 DNA follows: TGTGCCAGCCAACGGGGGGGCTCAGATACGCAGTATTTT.

The V call is TRBV18, the J call TRBJ2-1, with 13 positions matching TRBD2. V gave up 6 bases and J gave up 5 bases; unmatched junction bases: 7. Germline CDR1 reads KGHSH; CDR2 reads LQKENI. CDR3 size: 16 residues. The CDR3 is CASSNQLAGGDNEQFF. The DNA of the CDR3 is TGTGCCAGCTCGAACCAACTAGCGGGGGGGGACAATGAGCAGTTCTTC.

This chain connects TRBV6-2 or TRBV6-3 to TRBJ2-3; TRBD2 aligns across 8 bases. The V and J ends lost 5 bases and 0 bases, in that order; junction bases with no gene match: 4. The germline V gene has CDR1 MNHEY and CDR2 SVGEGT. This CDR3 is 15 amino acids long. As DNA, the CDR3 is TGTGCCAGCAGTGTCGGGGGGGCTAGCACAGATACGCAGTATTTT. As protein: CASSVGGASTDTQYF.

The chain employs TRBV6-2 or TRBV6-3 and TRBJ2-7; 9 bases agree with TRBD1. The ends lost 5 bases at V and 7 bases at J; junction bases unmatched: 6. Germline lookup yields CDR1 MNHEY and CDR2 SVGEGT. The CDR3 has 13 residues. The CDR3 protein is CASSGGTGNEQYV. As DNA, the CDR3 is TGTGCCAGCAGTGGGGGGACAGGGAATGAGCAGTACGTC.

The chain uses TRBV4-1 and TRBJ1-5; 8 positions agree with TRBD1. Germline CDR1 reads MGHRA; CDR2 reads YSYEKL. J lost 0 bases, V lost 0 bases, and 10 bases had no gene match. There are 19 residues in the CDR3. Here the CDR3 reads CASSQDDRGVSPSNQPQHF. The CDR3 DNA is TGCGCCAGCAGCCAAGATGACAGGGGTGTGTCACCTAGCAATCAGCCCCAGCATTTT.

CDR3 sequence (DNA): TGTGCCAGCAGCAAAGGGGCTAGGACACCGAGCTCCTACGAGCAGTACTTC. Protein sequence: CASSKGARTPSSYEQYF. The chain is built from TRBV21-1 and TRBJ2-7; the table names TRBD1, a call not compared with the DNA. TRBV21-1 is a pseudogene locus. This CDR3 region has 17 residues.

The J gene is TRBJ2-5, the V gene TRBV18; D unclear. V lost 4 bases and J 5 bases, leaving 17 bases between the germline ends. Germline V lookup: CDR1 KGHSH, CDR2 LQKENI. This CDR3 is 15 amino acids long. The CDR3 here is CASSRVLEHWETQYF. DNA of the CDR3: TGTGCCAGCTCACGGGTGCTAGAGCACTGGGAGACCCAGTACTTC.